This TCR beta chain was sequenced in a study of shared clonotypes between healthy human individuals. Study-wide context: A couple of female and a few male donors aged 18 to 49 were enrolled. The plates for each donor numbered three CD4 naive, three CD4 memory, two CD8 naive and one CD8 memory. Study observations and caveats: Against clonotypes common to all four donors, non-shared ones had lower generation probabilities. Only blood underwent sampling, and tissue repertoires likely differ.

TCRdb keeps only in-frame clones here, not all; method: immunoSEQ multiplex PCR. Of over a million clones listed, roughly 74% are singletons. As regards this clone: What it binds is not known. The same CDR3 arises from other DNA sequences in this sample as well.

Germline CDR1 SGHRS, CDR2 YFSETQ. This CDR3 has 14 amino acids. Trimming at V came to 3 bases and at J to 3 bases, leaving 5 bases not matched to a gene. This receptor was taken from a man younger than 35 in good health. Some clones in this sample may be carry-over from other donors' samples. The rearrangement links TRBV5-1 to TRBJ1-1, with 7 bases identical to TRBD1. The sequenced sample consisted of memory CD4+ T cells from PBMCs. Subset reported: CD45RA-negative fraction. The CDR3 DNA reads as TGCGCCAGCAGCTGGGCCGGGACAGACACTGAAGCTTTCTTT. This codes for CASSWAGTDTEAFF.